What follows are 28 T cell receptor beta chains derived from one specimen sequenced in a study of CD8 T cells in Susac syndrome. Reverse transcription of about 0.5 to 1 ug RNA was carried out with random hexamers. TCRdb independently ran MiXCR on the immunoSEQ multiplex PCR reads; one entry per CDR3 protein. This table has around 200,000 distinct CDR3 sequences, roughly 94% appearing once. The sequenced sample was CD4+ T cells from PBMCs. Every receptor here comes from a human donor with multiple sclerosis.

The chain is built from TRBV9 and TRBJ2-5; 7 nucleotides match TRBD2. The V and J ends lost 1 base and 1 base, in that order; junction bases with no gene match: 4. CDR3 length equals 15 residues. Germline V lookup: CDR1 SGDLS, CDR2 YYNGEE. This chain's CDR3 is CASSVQRGAQETQYF. The CDR3 DNA is TGTGCCAGCAGCGTACAGCGGGGAGCCCAAGAGACCCAGTACTTC. Filled out from reference TRBV9 and TRBJ2-5, the complete variable domain reads DSGVTQTPKHLITATGQRVTLRCSPRSGDLSVYWYQQSLDQGLQFLIQYYNGEERAKGNILERFSAQQFPDLHSELNLSSLELGDSALYFCASSVQRGAQETQYFGPGTRLLVL.

The chain links TRBV7-2 to TRBJ1-6; 7 positions match TRBD1. Per the germline V gene, CDR1 is SGHTA and CDR2 is FQGNSA. The CDR3 is made up of 14 amino acids. V lost 5 bases, J lost 7 bases, and 5 bases stayed unmatched. The CDR3 coding sequence is TGTGCCAGCAGCACCGGGACAGCGAATTCACCCCTCCACTTT. Protein sequence: CASSTGTANSPLHF.

This rearrangement joins TRBV9 to TRBJ1-1, with D unresolved. V lost 0 bases, J lost 0 bases, and 12 bases lay in between. This CDR3 is 16 amino acids long. Germline V CDR1 and CDR2: SGDLS, YYNGEE. This chain's CDR3 is CASSVGEASLNTEAFF. The DNA for the CDR3 is TGTGCCAGCAGCGTAGGGGAGGCTAGCTTGAACACTGAAGCTTTCTTT.

The rearrangement links TRBV20-1 to TRBJ2-1; the match to TRBD1 covers 7 bases. Trimming at V came to 5 bases and at J to 7 bases, leaving 8 bases not matched to a gene. The CDR3 sequence is 13 residues long. From germline, CDR1 is DFQATT and CDR2 SNEGSKA (reference sequence). The CDR3 reads CSASSPRGNEQFF. CDR3 bases: TGCAGTGCTTCTTCTCCCAGGGGGAATGAGCAGTTCTTC.

J is TRBJ2-3 and V is TRBV20-1; 7 bases are shared with TRBD2. The CDR3 contains 14 residues. Germline V gene data show CDR1 as DFQATT and CDR2 as SNEGSKA (reference sequence). V lost 5 bases, J lost 4 bases, and 9 bases stayed unmatched. The CDR3 here is CSAGSGGGPDTQYF. DNA for the CDR3: TGCAGTGCTGGGTCGGGCGGGGGTCCAGATACGCAGTATTTT.

V gene TRBV2 combines with J gene TRBJ1-6; D remains unclear. CDR1 and CDR2 from the germline V gene are SNHLY and FYNNEI. Trimming removed 8 bases from V and 10 bases from J, with 12 bases in between. The CDR3 is 12 residues long. CDR3 bases: TGTGCCAGCCGCCCCCAACCCTCACCCCTCCACTTT. Protein sequence: CASRPQPSPLHF.

The chain links TRBV29-1 to TRBJ2-5, with 10 nucleotides matching TRBD1. The CDR3 consists of 14 residues. V dropped 6 bases and J dropped 5; count of bases not matched to a gene: 9. The germline V gene has CDR1 SQVTM and CDR2 ANQGSEA. The CDR3 bases are TGCAGCGTCTCCGGGACAGGGGTTCGGGAGACCCAGTACTTC. Its protein is CSVSGTGVRETQYF.

The V call is TRBV20-1, the J call TRBJ2-3; D perhaps matches TRBD1 (6 bases). Germline V lookup: CDR1 DFQATT, CDR2 SNEGSKA (reference sequence). The CDR3 is made up of 14 amino acids. V was trimmed by 1 base and J by 2 bases, leaving 10 bases between them. CDR3 in amino acids: CSARVQGNTDTQYF. In DNA, the CDR3 is TGCAGTGCTAGAGTGCAGGGGAACACAGATACGCAGTATTTT.

The chain links TRBV30 to TRBJ2-5; 7 bases line up with TRBD2. Germline CDR1 GTSNPN, CDR2 SVGIG (reference sequence). V was pared by 3 bases and J by 4 bases, with 8 bases of the junction left unmatched. The CDR3 consists of 14 residues. CDR3 residues: CAWSPTSWRETQYF. CDR3 coding DNA: TGTGCCTGGAGCCCGACTAGCTGGCGAGAGACCCAGTACTTC.

The chain is built from TRBV20-1 and TRBJ2-5, with D possibly matching TRBD2 (7 bases). Germline CDR1 reads DFQATT; CDR2 reads SNEGSKA (reference sequence). Deletions cut 5 bases from V and 5 bases from J, with 15 bases between. The length of the CDR3 is 13 residues. This CDR3 reads CSAGGAVGETQYF. CDR3 DNA sequence: TGCAGTGCTGGGGGGGCGGTCGGGGAGACCCAGTACTTC.

The chain uses TRBV29-1 and TRBJ2-7, with 7 bases lining up with TRBD1. CDR3 length: 14 residues. J was trimmed by 0 bases and V by 0 bases; bases with no gene match: 2. Per germline, CDR1 SQVTM and CDR2 ANQGSEA. The CDR3: CSVEDRDSSYEQYF. In nucleotides, the CDR3 is TGCAGCGTTGAAGATCGGGACAGCTCCTACGAGCAGTACTTC.

The chain is built from TRBV6-5 and TRBJ2-1, with TRBD1 identical over 8 bases. Germline-derived CDR1 and CDR2 are MNHEY and SVGAGI. The CDR3 is made up of 12 amino acids. J lost 14 bases, V lost 0 bases, and 3 bases had no gene match. DNA of the CDR3: TGTGCCAGCAGTTACTCGGACAGGGAGAAGTTCTTC. Protein sequence: CASSYSDREKFF.

CDR3 sequence: CATSRASITGELFF. The DNA for the CDR3 is TGTGCCACCAGCAGAGCCTCCATCACCGGGGAGCTGTTTTTT. J is TRBJ2-2 and V is TRBV15; no firm D call. Germline lookup yields CDR1 LNHNV and CDR2 YYDKDF (reference sequence). Trimming removed 1 base from V and 4 bases from J, with 7 bases in between. The CDR3 contains 14 residues.

V gene TRBV29-1 combines with J gene TRBJ2-6; D could derive from TRBD1 or TRBD2 (5 bases each). The germline V gene has CDR1 SQVTM and CDR2 ANQGSEA. This CDR3 has 11 residues. V lost 5 bases and J 17 bases, leaving 16 bases between the germline ends. CDR3 sequence: CSVRTGGPLTF. The CDR3 DNA follows: TGCAGCGTTCGGACTGGGGGTCCCTTGACTTTC.

The chain has TRBV30 and TRBJ2-2; 9 nucleotides agree with TRBD2. CDR3 length: 14 residues. V shed 3 bases and J 4 bases; nucleotides not matched to a gene: 3. Per germline, CDR1 GTSNPN and CDR2 SVGIG (reference sequence). CDR3 residues: CAWRGLAGTGELFF. CDR3 nucleotide sequence: TGTGCCTGGAGGGGACTAGCCGGCACCGGGGAGCTGTTTTTT.

The rearrangement joins TRBV3-1 to TRBJ2-1, with TRBD2 matching over 9 bases. Trimming cost V 3 bases and J 7 bases; bases outside gene matches: 16. Germline values: CDR1 LGHDT, CDR2 YNNKEL (reference sequence). This CDR3 has 18 residues. The CDR3 reads CASSQAILAGGPGNEQFF. The DNA of the CDR3 is TGTGCCAGCAGCCAGGCCATCCTTGCGGGGGGGCCGGGAAATGAGCAGTTCTTC.

This clonotype was seen once. The chain joins TRBV20-1 to TRBJ1-5; perhaps TRBD1 as D (5 bases). V was trimmed by 3 bases and J by 0 bases, leaving 15 bases between them. The V gene's germline CDR1 is DFQATT and CDR2 SNEGSKA (reference sequence). The CDR3 totals 16 residues. The CDR3 DNA reads TGCAGTGCTAGTTCCTGGACACCGTATAGCAATCAGCCCCAGCATTTT. Its translation is CSASSWTPYSNQPQHF.

The chain employs TRBV6-5 and TRBJ1-5, with D unresolved. There are 13 residues in the CDR3. Germline assignment: CDR1 MNHEY and CDR2 SVGAGI. V dropped 6 bases and J dropped 9 bases, with 15 bases sitting between them. CDR3 in DNA: TGTGCCAGCAGGGACGGGGATTCCGGGCCCCAGCATTTT. Protein sequence: CASRDGDSGPQHF.

V gene TRBV4-2 combines with J gene TRBJ2-4; tentatively, D is TRBD2 (6 bases). The CDR3 contains 19 residues. Germline V CDR1 and CDR2: LGHNA, YNFKEQ. V lost 1 base to trimming and J lost 2 bases, with 21 bases between them. The CDR3 DNA follows: TGTGCCAGCAGCCAAGGAGGGGCTGAGGGAGGTTTACCCAAAAACATTCAGTACTTC. The encoded protein is CASSQGGAEGGLPKNIQYF.

The V and J genes are TRBV6-5 and TRBJ1-2; perhaps TRBD1 as D (6 bases). V lost 2 bases and J lost 4, with 14 bases in between. The germline CDR1 and CDR2 sequences are MNHEY and SVGAGI. This CDR3 is built from 15 residues. CDR3 DNA: TGTGCCAGCAGTTACAGCTCAGGGGTCCCCTATGGCTACACCTTC. As protein: CASSYSSGVPYGYTF.

On this clonotype itself: The junction shows a germline mismatch at one end, possibly a read error. This CDR3 reads CASISPGRTIDF. The DNA for the CDR3 is TGTGCCAGCATCTCCCCTGGACGGACAATAGACTTC. The genes are TRBV6-5 and TRBJ2-7; TRBD1 might be the D (5 bases). CDR3 length: 12 amino acids. Germline CDR1 MNHEY, CDR2 SVGAGI.

The J gene is TRBJ2-3, the V gene TRBV30; D remains unclear. Looked up from germline, CDR1 is GTSNPN and CDR2 is SVGIG (reference sequence). The CDR3 runs to 14 residues. Trimming cost V 7 bases and J 4 bases, with 18 bases left between them. CDR3 nucleotides: TGTGCCTATAAACTTACCGAGGACCCAGATACGCAGTATTTT. Protein: CAYKLTEDPDTQYF.

The CDR3 DNA reads TGTGCCACCAGCAGCGGGACTCCGTATCAGCCCCAGCATTTT. Protein: CATSSGTPYQPQHF. The J gene is TRBJ1-5, the V gene TRBV15, with TRBD1 as a possible D gene (5 bases). The CDR3 consists of 14 residues. Germline lookup yields CDR1 LNHNV and CDR2 YYDKDF (reference sequence). V gave up 3 bases and J gave up 5 bases, with 11 bases separating them.

The chain couples TRBV2 to TRBJ2-1; D remains unclear. CDR3 length equals 14 residues. Germline CDR1 SNHLY, CDR2 FYNNEI. V was shortened by 3 bases and J by 7 bases, with 13 bases between the two germline ends. For the CDR3, the DNA is TGTGCCAGCAGTGAGAAGCGAGTCCCGAATGAGCAGTTCTTC. Protein sequence: CASSEKRVPNEQFF.

The V call is TRBV29-1, the J call TRBJ2-7; 8 nucleotides match TRBD1. The V gene's germline CDR1 is SQVTM and CDR2 ANQGSEA. The V and J ends lost 7 bases and 3 bases, in that order; junction bases with no gene match: 8. The length of the CDR3 is 13 residues. CDR3 in DNA: TGCAGCGCGCAGGGACAGGCCCTCTACGAGCAGTACTTC. Translation gives CSAQGQALYEQYF.

The chain uses TRBV7-9 and TRBJ2-1, with D unclear. In germline, CDR1 is SEHNR, CDR2 FQNEAQ (reference sequence). The V gene lost 0 bases and the J gene lost 4 bases, with 4 bases spanning the gap. The CDR3 sequence is 13 residues long. The CDR3 sequence: CASSLATYNEQFF. CDR3 bases: TGTGCCAGCAGCTTAGCTACATACAATGAGCAGTTCTTC.

The V call is TRBV5-1, the J call TRBJ1-6; 11 positions agree with TRBD1. The length of the CDR3 is 15 residues. Germline lookup yields CDR1 SGHRS and CDR2 YFSETQ. Trimming removed 0 bases from V and 9 bases from J; junction bases left unmatched: 2. In DNA form, the CDR3 reads TGCGCCAGCAGCTTGGGGACAGGGGGCTTTTCACCCCTCCACTTT. It is translated as CASSLGTGGFSPLHF.

The chain employs TRBV29-1 and TRBJ1-1; 7 nucleotides align to TRBD1. Germline loops: CDR1 SQVTM, CDR2 ANQGSEA. This CDR3 has 12 residues. The trim removed 6 bases at V and 5 bases at J, leaving 6 bases unmatched. The CDR3 DNA reads TGCAGCGTAGAGAGGGGGCTTACTGAAGCTTTCTTT. It specifies CSVERGLTEAFF.